This T cell receptor beta chain was found in a study of CD8 T cells in Susac syndrome. The study, taken as a whole, reports: Individuals included in the TCR sequencing and HLA analysis were acknowledged by the study to be relatively few in number.

A note on this clonotype: Its antigen is not known.

Negative isolation was used for CD8+ and CD4+ T cells and FACS enrichment for TEMRA cells. With random hexamers, 0.5 to 1 ug RNA was reverse transcribed. With immunoSEQ multiplex PCR, TCR beta CDR3 was amplified across 54 Vbeta and 13 Jbeta. TCRdb redid the calling of the immunoSEQ multiplex PCR reads with MiXCR, one entry per CDR3 protein. The sample records over 80,000 distinct CDR3 sequences, over 85% being singletons. This CDR3 contains 15 residues. Per the germline V gene, CDR1 is MGHRA and CDR2 is YSYEKL. V was trimmed by 5 bases and J by 4 bases, leaving 15 bases between them. The rearrangement uses TRBV4-1 and TRBJ2-1; possibly TRBD1 or TRBD2 for D (6 bases each). Material for sequencing was CD8+ T cells from PBMCs. The sequence came from a human donor in good health. The CDR3 region has the DNA TGCGCCAGCAGCTCCTTGGGGGGCCCTTACAATGAGCAGTTCTTC. This sequence encodes CASSSLGGPYNEQFF.